This TCR beta chain came from a study of T cell repertoires in cytomegalovirus infection. Overall study context: Public TCR beta signatures provided an indication of both CMV infection and a matching HLA type. Study-wide results and caveats: Pooled public TCR beta family frequency picked out CMV carriers with the relevant HLA. HLA-C-restricted, CMV-specific TCR beta clonotypes were dominant ex vivo.

As regards this clonotype: The antigen is not known.

TCRdb reprocessed the reads via MiXCR and lists one record per CDR3 protein. The sample has roughly 600,000 distinct CDR3 sequences; roughly 26% are singletons. The CDR3 runs 17 residues. The trim removed 5 bases at V and 4 bases at J, leaving 13 bases unmatched. Per germline, CDR1 MNHEY and CDR2 SVGEGT. This sequence originates from a human donor in good health (CMV status not recorded). Some clones in this sample may be carry-over from other donors' samples. Sequenced: CD8+ T cells from PBMCs. The chain joins TRBV6-2 or TRBV6-3 to TRBJ1-1; 10 nucleotides match TRBD1. In DNA, the CDR3 is TGTGCCAGCAGTCTCCGAAGACAGGGGGCAAAGGGCACTGAAGCTTTCTTT. It is translated as CASSLRRQGAKGTEAFF.